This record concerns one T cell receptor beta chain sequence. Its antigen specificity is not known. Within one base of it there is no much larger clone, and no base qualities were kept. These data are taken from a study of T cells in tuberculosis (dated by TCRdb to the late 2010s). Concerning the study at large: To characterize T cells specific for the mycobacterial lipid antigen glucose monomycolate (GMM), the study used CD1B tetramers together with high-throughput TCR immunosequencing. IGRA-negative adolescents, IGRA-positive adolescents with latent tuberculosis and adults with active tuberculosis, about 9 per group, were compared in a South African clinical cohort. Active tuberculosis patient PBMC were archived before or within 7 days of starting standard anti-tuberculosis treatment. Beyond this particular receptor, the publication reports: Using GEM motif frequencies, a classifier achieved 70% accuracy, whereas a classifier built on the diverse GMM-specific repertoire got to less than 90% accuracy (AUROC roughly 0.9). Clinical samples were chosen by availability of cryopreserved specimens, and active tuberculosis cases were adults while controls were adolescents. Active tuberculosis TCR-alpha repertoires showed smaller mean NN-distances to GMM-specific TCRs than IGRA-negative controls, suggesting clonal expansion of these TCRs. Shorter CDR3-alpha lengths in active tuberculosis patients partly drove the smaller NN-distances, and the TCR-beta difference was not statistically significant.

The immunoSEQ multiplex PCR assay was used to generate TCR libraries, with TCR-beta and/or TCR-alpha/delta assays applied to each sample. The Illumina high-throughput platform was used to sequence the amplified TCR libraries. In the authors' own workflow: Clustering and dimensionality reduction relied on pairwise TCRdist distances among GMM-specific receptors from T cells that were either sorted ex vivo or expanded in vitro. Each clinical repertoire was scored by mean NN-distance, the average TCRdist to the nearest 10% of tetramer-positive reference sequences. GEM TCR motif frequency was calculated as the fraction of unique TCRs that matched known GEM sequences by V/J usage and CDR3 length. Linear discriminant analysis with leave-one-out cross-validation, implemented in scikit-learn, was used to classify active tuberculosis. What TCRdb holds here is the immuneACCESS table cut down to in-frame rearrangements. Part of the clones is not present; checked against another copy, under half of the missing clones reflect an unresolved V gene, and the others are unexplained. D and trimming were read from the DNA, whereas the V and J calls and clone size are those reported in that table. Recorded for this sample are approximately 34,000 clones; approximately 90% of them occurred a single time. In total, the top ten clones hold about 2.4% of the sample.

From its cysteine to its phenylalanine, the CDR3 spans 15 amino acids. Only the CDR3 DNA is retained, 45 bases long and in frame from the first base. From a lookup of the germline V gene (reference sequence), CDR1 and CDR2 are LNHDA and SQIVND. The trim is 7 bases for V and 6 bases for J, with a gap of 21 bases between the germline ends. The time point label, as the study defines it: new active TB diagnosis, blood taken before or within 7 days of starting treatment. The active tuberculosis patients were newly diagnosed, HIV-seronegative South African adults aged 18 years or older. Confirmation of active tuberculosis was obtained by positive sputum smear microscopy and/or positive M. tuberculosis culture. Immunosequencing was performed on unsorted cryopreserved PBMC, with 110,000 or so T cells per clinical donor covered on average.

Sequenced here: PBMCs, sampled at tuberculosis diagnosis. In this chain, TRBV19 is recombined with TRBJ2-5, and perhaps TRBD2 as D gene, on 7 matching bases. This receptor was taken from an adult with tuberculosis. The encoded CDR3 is CASTPGVGGLKTQYF. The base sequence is TGTGCCAGTACCCCAGGTGTGGGGGGGCTGAAGACCCAGTACTTC.